This entry lists 5 T cell receptor beta chains sequenced from one sample in a study of PD-L1 blockade in urothelial cancer. Time point given: peripheral blood 6 weeks after treatment start. Clones were read by immunoSEQ multiplex PCR, and TCRdb kept only the in-frame ones, dropping some. The sample yields under 150,000 clones, more than 85% seen once. The source material was PBMCs, sampled around atezolizumab (anti-PD-L1) treatment. The receptors stem from a man aged 60 to 69 with urothelial cancer.

The chain combines TRBV28 with TRBJ2-3; 10 nucleotides line up with TRBD2. The CDR3 has 16 amino acids. Germline CDR1 MDHEN, CDR2 SYDVKM. With 2 bases clipped from V and 3 bases from J, the junction kept 5 bases outside the gene matches. The CDR3 region is CASSLTSGRATDTQYF. The CDR3 DNA follows: TGTGCCAGCAGTTTAACGAGCGGGAGGGCAACAGATACGCAGTATTTT.

The chain is built from TRBV28 and TRBJ2-7; 7 bases fit TRBD1. Unmatched junction bases numbered 9, after V lost 10 bases and J lost 3 bases. Germline assignment: CDR1 MDHEN and CDR2 SYDVKM. This CDR3 has 13 amino acids. CDR3 loop: CATLGGQFYEQYF. CDR3 DNA sequence: TGTGCCACCCTAGGGGGCCAATTCTACGAGCAGTACTTC.

A few counts support this clone. V gene TRBV27 combines with J gene TRBJ1-2; TRBD1 might be the D (6 bases). Germline assignment: CDR1 MNHEY and CDR2 SMNVEV (reference sequence). The V end was cut by 6 bases, the J end by 3 bases, with 11 bases between. This CDR3 is 13 amino acids long. CDR3 DNA sequence: TGTGCCAGCAGAGATACAGGGTACTATGGCTACACCTTC. As protein: CASRDTGYYGYTF.

The chain has TRBV6-6 and TRBJ2-5; 12 nucleotides line up with TRBD2. The CDR3 consists of 15 residues. CDR1 MNHNY and CDR2 SVGAGI come from the germline V gene (reference sequence). J gave up 2 bases and V 5 bases, and 3 bases lay outside the gene matches. CDR3 residues: CASSTGLAGQETQYF. Here the CDR3 DNA reads TGTGCCAGCAGTACTGGACTAGCGGGGCAAGAGACCCAGTACTTC.

V is TRBV6-1 and J is TRBJ1-2, with 9 bases aligning to TRBD1. With 8 bases clipped from V and 1 base from J, the junction kept 5 bases outside the gene matches. The length of the CDR3 is 14 residues. The germline gives CDR1 MNHNS, CDR2 SASEGT. The CDR3 region has the DNA TGTGCCAGCGAGGGACAGGGTGTTAACTATGGCTACACCTTC. It translates to CASEGQGVNYGYTF.